This T cell receptor (beta chain) was identified in a study of shared T cell receptors in the human thymus. Measured with immunoSEQ multiplex PCR; TCRdb has only the in-frame clones, and not every one. In the table there are about 380,000 clones, approximately 95% of which are singletons. This TCR derives from a human donor. The sequenced material came from thymocytes.

The CDR3 reads CASSLVLREGVEQYF. CDR3 in DNA: TGTGCCAGCAGCTTAGTCTTGCGGGAGGGGGTCGAGCAGTACTTC. The chain couples TRBV7-2 to TRBJ2-7, with 9 nucleotides matching TRBD2. From germline, CDR1 is SGHTA and CDR2 FQGNSA. This CDR3 has 15 residues. The J segment lost 6 bases and the V segment lost 1 base, leaving 7 bases of the junction unmatched.